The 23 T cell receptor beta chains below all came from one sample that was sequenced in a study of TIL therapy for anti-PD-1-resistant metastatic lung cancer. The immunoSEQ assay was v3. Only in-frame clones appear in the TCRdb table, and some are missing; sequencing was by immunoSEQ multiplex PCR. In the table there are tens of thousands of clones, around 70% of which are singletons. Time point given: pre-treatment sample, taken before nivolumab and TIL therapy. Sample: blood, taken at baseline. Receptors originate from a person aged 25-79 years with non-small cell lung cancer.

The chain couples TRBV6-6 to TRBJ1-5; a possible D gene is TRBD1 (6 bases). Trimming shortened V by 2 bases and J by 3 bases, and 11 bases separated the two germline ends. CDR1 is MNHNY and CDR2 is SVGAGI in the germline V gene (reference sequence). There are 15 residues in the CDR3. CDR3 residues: CASSYDRPHNQPQHF. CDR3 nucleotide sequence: TGTGCCAGCAGTTACGACAGGCCACACAATCAGCCCCAGCATTTT.

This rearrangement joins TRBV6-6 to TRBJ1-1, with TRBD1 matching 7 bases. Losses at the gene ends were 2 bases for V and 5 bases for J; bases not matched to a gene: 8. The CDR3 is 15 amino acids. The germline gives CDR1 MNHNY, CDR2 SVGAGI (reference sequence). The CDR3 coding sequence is TGTGCCAGCAGTTACCAGACAGGGTCAGGTACTGAAGCTTTCTTT. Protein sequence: CASSYQTGSGTEAFF.

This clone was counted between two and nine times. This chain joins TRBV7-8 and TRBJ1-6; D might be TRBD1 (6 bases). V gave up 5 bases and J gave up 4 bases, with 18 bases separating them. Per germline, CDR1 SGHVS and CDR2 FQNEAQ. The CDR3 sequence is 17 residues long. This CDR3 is CASSTWTENAYNSPLHF. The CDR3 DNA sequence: TGTGCCAGCAGCACCTGGACAGAGAACGCATATAATTCACCCCTCCACTTT. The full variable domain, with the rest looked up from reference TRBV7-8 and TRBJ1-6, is GAGVSQSPRYKVAKRGQDVALRCDPISGHVSLFWYQQALGQGPEFLTYFQNEAQLDKSGLPSDRFFAERPEGSVSTLKIQRTQQEDSAVYLCASSTWTENAYNSPLHFGNGTRLTVT.

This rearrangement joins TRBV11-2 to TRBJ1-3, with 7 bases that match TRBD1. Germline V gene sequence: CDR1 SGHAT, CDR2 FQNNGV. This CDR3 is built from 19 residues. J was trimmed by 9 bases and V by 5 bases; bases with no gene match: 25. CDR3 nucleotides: TGTGCCAGCAGCCATACCGGGACAGTGTTTAGGATCGGTGATGCCACCATATATTTT. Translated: CASSHTGTVFRIGDATIYF.

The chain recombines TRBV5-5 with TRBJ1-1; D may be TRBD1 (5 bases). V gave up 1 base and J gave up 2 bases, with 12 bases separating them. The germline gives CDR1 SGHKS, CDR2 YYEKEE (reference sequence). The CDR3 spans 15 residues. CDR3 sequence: CASSLFGGSNTEAFF. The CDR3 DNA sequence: TGTGCCAGCAGCTTGTTCGGGGGAAGCAACACTGAAGCTTTCTTT.

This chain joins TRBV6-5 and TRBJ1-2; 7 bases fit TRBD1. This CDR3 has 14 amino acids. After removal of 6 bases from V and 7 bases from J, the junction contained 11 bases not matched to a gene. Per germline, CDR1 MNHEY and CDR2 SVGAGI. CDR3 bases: TGTGCCAGCAGGTTGATACAGGGGATGGGTGGCTACACCTTC. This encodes CASRLIQGMGGYTF.

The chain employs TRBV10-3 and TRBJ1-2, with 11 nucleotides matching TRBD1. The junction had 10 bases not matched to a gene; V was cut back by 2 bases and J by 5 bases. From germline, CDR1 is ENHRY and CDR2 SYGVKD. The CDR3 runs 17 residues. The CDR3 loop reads CAISERGGQGARYGYTF. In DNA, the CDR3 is TGTGCCATCAGTGAGCGCGGCGGACAGGGGGCCAGGTATGGCTACACCTTC.

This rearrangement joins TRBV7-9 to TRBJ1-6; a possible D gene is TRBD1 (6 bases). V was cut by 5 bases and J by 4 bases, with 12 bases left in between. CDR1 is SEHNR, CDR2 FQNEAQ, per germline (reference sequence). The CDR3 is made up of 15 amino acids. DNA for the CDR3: TGTGCCAGCAGCGCAGACAGGATGTATAATTCACCCCTCCACTTT. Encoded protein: CASSADRMYNSPLHF.

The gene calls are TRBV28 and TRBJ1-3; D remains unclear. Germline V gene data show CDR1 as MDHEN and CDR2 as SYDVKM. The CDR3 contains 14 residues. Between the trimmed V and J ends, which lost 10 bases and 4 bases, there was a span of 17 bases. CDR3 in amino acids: CATHYPSEGNTIYF. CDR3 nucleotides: TGTGCCACCCATTATCCCTCAGAGGGAAACACCATATATTTT.

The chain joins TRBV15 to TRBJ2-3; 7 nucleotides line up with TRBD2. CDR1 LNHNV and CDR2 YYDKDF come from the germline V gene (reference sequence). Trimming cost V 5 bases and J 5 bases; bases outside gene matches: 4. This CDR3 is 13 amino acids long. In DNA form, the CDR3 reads TGTGCCACCAGCTTCTCGGGAGGAGATACGCAGTATTTT. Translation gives CATSFSGGDTQYF.

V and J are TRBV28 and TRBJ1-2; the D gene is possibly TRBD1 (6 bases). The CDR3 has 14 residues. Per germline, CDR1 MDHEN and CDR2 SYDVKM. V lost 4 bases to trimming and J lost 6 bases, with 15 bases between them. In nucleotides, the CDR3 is TGTGCCAGCAGTTATTCGGACAGCCGGGATGGCTACACCTTC. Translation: CASSYSDSRDGYTF.

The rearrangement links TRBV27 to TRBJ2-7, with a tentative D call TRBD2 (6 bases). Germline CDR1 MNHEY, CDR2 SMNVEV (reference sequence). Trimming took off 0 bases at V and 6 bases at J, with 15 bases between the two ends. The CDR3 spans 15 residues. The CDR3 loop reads CASSLSPPVGGEQYF. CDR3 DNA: TGTGCCAGCAGTTTATCCCCACCGGTCGGGGGCGAGCAGTACTTC.

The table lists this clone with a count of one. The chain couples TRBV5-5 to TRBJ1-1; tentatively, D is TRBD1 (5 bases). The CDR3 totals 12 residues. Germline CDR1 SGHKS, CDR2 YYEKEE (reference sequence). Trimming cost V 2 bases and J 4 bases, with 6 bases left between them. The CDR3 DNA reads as TGTGCCAGCAGCTTAAGGGGCACTGAAGCTTTCTTT. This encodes CASSLRGTEAFF.

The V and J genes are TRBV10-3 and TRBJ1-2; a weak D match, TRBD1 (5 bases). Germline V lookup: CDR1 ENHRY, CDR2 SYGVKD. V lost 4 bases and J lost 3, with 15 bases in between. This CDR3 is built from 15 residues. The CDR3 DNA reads TGTGCCATCAGTGGCCGGGACTCTCAGGACTATGGCTACACCTTC. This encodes CAISGRDSQDYGYTF.

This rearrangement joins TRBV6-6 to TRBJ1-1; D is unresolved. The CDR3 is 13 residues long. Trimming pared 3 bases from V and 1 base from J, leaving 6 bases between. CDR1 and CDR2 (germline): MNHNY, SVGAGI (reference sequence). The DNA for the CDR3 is TGTGCCAGCAGTTATTATGGGAACACTGAAGCTTTCTTT. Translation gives CASSYYGNTEAFF.

The CDR3 protein is CSFLAANTYEQYF. The CDR3, as DNA: TGCAGCTTCCTAGCGGCCAACACCTACGAGCAGTACTTC. The V and J genes are TRBV29-1 and TRBJ2-7; 7 bases map to TRBD2. After removal of 8 bases from V and 2 bases from J, the junction contained 9 bases not matched to a gene. Germline V gives CDR1 SQVTM, CDR2 ANQGSEA. This CDR3 has 13 residues.

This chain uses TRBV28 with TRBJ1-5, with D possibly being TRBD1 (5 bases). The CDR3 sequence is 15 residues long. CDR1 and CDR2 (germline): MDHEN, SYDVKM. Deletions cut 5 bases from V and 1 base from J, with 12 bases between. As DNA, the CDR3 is TGTGCCAGCAGTCCCCCGGGACTAAGCAATCAGCCCCAGCATTTT. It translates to CASSPPGLSNQPQHF.

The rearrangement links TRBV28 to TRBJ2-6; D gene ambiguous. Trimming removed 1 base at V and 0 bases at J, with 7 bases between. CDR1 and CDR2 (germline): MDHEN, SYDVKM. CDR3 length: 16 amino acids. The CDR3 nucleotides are TGTGCCAGCAGTTTATACGGATACTCTGGGGCCAACGTCCTGACTTTC. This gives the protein CASSLYGYSGANVLTF.

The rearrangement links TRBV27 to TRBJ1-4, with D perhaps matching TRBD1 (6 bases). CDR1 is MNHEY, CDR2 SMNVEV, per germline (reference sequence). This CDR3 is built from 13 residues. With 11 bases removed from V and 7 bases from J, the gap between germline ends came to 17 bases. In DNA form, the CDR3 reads TGTGCCTCAGAACAGGGAGAAGTTGAAAAACTGTTTTTT. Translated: CASEQGEVEKLFF.

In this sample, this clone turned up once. DNA for the CDR3: TGTGCCAGCAGCGTAGTCGGGGGGGCCGCAGAGACCCAGTACTTC. This encodes CASSVVGGAAETQYF. The chain combines TRBV9 with TRBJ2-5; 8 nucleotides agree with TRBD2. V lost 0 bases and J lost 4; bases outside the gene matches: 5. The germline gives CDR1 SGDLS, CDR2 YYNGEE. The CDR3 is 15 residues long.

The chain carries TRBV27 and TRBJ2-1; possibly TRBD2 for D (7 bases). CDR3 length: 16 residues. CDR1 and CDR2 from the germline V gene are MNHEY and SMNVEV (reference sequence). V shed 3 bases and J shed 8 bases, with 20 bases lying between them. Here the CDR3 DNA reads TGTGCCAGCAGTTTGCCTGGAGGGGGGGCCTTCGATGAGCAGTTCTTC. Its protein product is CASSLPGGGAFDEQFF.

This CDR3 reads CASGLAGGWANTQYF. In nucleotides, the CDR3 is TGTGCCAGCGGATTAGCGGGAGGATGGGCAAATACGCAGTATTTT. The V call is TRBV7-2, the J call TRBJ2-3; 10 nucleotides align to TRBD2. CDR1 and CDR2 from the germline V gene are SGHTA and FQGNSA. V lost 8 bases to trimming and J lost 7 bases; unmatched junction nucleotides: 12. This CDR3 is built from 15 residues. Looking up the rest from reference TRBV7-2 and TRBJ2-3 gives the full variable domain: GAGVSQSPSNKVTEKGKDVELRCDPISGHTALYWYRQSLGQGLEFLIYFQGNSAPDKSGLPSDRFSAERTGGSVSTLTIQRTQQEDSAVYLCASGLAGGWANTQYFGPGTRLTVL.

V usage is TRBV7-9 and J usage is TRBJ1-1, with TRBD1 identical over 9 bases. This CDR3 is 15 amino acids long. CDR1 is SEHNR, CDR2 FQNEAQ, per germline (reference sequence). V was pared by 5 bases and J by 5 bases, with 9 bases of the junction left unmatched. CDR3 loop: CASSPGQGTWTEAFF. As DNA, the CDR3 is TGTGCCAGCAGCCCCGGACAGGGGACTTGGACTGAAGCTTTCTTT.